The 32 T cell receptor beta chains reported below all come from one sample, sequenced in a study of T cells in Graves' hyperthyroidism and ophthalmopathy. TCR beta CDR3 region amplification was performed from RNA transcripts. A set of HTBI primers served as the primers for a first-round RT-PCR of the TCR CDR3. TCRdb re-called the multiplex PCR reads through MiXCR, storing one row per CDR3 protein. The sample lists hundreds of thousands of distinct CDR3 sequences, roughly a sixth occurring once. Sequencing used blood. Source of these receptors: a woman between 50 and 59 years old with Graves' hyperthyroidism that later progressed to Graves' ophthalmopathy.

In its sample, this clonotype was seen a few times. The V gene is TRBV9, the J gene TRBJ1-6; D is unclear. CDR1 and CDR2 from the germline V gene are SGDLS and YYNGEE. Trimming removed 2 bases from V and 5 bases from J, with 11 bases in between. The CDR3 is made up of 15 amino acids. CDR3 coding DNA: TGTGCCAGCAGCGTTAGGGATGCGGATAATTCACCCCTCCACTTT. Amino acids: CASSVRDADNSPLHF.

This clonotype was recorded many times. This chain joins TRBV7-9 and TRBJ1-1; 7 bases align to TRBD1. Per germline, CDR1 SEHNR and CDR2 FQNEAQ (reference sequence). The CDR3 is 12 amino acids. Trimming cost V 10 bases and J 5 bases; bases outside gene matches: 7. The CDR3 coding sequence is TGTGCCATGAACTCAGGGGGAACTGAAGCTTTCTTT. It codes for CAMNSGGTEAFF.

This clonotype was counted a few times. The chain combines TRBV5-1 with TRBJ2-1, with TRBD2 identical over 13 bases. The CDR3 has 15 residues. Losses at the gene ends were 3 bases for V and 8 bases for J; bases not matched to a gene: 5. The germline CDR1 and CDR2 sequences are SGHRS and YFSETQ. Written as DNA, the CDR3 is TGCGCCAGCAGCTCGGGACTAGCGGGGTGGTATGAGCAGTTCTTC. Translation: CASSSGLAGWYEQFF.

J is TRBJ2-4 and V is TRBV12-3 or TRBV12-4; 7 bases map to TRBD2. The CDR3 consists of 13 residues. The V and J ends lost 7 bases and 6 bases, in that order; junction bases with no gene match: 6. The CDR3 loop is CASTPGGGNIQYF. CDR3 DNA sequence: TGTGCCAGCACACCTGGCGGGGGAAACATTCAGTACTTC.

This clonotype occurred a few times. The CDR3 here is CSATERNEKLFF. CDR3 DNA: TGCAGTGCTACAGAACGTAATGAAAAACTGTTTTTT. This chain uses TRBV20-1 with TRBJ1-4; D remains ambiguous. Trimming pared 4 bases from V and 4 bases from J, leaving 7 bases between. The CDR3 spans 12 residues. Germline V lookup: CDR1 DFQATT, CDR2 SNEGSKA (reference sequence).

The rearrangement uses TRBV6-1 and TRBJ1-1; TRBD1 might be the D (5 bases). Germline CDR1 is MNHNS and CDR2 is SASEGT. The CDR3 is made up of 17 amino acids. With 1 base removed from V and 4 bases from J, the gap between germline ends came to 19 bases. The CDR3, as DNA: TGTGCCAGCAGTGAAGTTCCGGGCGGGGGTGCGAGCACTGAAGCTTTCTTT. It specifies CASSEVPGGGASTEAFF.

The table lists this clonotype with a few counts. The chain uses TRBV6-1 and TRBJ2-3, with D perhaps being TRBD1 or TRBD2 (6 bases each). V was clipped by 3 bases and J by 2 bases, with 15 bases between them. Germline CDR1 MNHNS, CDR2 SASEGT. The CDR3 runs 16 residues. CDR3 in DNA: TGTGCCAGCAGTGAGCGGGGCCAGGGGCACACAGATACGCAGTATTTT. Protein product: CASSERGQGHTDTQYF.

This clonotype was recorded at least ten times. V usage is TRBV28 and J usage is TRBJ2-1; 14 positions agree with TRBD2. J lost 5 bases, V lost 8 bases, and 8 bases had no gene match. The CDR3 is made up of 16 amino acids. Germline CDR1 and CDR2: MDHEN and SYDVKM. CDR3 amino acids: CASQRTSGGPNNEQFF. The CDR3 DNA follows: TGTGCCAGCCAAAGGACTAGCGGGGGGCCCAACAATGAGCAGTTCTTC.

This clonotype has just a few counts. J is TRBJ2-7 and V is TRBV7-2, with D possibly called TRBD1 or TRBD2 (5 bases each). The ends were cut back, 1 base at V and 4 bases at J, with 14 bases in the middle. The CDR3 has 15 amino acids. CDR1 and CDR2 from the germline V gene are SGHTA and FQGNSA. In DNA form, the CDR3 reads TGTGCCAGCAGCTTAGGAGGGGACCTTCTTTACGAGCAGTACTTC. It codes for CASSLGGDLLYEQYF.

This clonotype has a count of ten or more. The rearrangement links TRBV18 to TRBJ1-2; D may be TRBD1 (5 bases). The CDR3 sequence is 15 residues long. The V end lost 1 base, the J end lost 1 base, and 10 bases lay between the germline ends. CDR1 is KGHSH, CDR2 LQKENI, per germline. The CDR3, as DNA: TGTGCCAGCTCACCACAAACAGGTTTTAACTATGGCTACACCTTC. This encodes CASSPQTGFNYGYTF.

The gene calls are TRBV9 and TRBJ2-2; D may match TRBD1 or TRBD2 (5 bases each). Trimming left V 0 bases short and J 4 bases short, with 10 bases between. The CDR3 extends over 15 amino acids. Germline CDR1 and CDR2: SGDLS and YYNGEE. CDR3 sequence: CASSVGSGSTGELFF. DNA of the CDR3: TGTGCCAGCAGCGTAGGGTCAGGGAGCACCGGGGAGCTGTTTTTT.

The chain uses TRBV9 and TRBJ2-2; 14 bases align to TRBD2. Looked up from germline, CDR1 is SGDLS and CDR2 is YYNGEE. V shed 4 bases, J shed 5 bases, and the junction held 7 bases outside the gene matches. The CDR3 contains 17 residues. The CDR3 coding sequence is TGTGCCAGCAGCCCCGGGACTAGCGGGGGTTTTACCGGGGAGCTGTTTTTT. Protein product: CASSPGTSGGFTGELFF.

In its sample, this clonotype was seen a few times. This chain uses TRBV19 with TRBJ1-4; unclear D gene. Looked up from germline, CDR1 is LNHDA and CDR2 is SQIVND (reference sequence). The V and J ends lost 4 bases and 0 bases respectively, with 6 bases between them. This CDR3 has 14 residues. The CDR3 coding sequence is TGTGCCAGTAGTACAAGGTCAACTAATGAAAAACTGTTTTTT. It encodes CASSTRSTNEKLFF.

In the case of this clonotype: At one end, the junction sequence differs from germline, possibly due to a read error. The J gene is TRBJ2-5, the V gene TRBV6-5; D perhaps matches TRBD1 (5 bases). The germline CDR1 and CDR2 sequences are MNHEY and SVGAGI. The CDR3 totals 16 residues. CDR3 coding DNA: TGTGCCAGCGGTTACTCTGGCAGGGATATTCTCGAGACCCAGTACTTC. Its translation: CASGYSGRDILETQYF.

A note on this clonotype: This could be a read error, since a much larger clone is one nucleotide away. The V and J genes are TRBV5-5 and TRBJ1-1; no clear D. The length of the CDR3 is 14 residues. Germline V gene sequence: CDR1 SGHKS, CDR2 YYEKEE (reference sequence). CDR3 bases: TGTGCCAGGAGCTTGGGAAAGGCGAACACTGAAGCTTTCTTT. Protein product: CARSLGKANTEAFF.

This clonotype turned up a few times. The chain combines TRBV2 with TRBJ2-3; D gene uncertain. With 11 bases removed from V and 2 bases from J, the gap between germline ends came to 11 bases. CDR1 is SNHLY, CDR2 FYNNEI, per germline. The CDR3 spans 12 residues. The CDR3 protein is CAGARNTDTQYF. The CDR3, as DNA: TGTGCCGGAGCCCGGAACACAGATACGCAGTATTTT.

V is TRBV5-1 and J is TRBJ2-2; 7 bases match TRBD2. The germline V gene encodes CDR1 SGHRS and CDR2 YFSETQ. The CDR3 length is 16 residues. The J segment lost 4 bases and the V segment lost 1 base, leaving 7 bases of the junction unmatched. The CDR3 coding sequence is TGCGCCAGCAGCTTGAGTCTGGGCGGGGGCACCGGGGAGCTGTTTTTT. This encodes CASSLSLGGGTGELFF.

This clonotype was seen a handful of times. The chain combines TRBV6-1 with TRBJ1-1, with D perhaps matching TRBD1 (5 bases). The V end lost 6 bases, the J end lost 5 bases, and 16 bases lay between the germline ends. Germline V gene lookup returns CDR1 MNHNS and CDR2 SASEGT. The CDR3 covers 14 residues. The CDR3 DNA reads TGTGCCAGCAGCGGCGACAGAGGGAGAACTGAAGCTTTCTTT. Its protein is CASSGDRGRTEAFF.

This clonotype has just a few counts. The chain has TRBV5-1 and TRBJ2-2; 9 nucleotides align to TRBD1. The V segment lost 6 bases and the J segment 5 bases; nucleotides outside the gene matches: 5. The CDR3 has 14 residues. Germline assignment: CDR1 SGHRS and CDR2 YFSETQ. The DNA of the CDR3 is TGCGCCAGCAAGGCGGGACAGGGAACCGGGGAGCTGTTTTTT. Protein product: CASKAGQGTGELFF.

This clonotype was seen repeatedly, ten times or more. In DNA, the CDR3 is TGTGCCAGCAGCTTAGCTTCCGGGGAGCTGTTTTTT. This sequence encodes CASSLASGELFF. The chain combines TRBV7-9 with TRBJ2-2; D gene uncertain. The CDR3 spans 12 residues. Germline V CDR1 and CDR2: SEHNR, FQNEAQ (reference sequence). V lost 0 bases, J lost 6 bases, and 2 bases lay in between.

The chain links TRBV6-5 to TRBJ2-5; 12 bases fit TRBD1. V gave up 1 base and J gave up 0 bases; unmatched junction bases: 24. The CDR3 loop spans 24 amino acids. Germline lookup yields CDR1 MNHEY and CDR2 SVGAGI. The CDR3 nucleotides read TGTGCCAGCAGTTACTTGGGGGGGGGCACCGGGGGACAGGGGGCGAATCCGTACCAAGAGACCCAGTACTTC. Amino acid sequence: CASSYLGGGTGGQGANPYQETQYF.

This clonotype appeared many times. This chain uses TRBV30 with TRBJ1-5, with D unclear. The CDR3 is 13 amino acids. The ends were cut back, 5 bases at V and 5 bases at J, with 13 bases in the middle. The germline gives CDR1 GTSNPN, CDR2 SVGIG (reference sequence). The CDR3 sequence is CAWGGQVDQPQHF. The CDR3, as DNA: TGTGCCTGGGGAGGTCAGGTGGATCAGCCCCAGCATTTT.

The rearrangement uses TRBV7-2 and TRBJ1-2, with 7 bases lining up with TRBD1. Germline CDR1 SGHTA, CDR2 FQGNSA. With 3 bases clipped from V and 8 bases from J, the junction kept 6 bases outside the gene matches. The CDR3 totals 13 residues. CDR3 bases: TGTGCCAGCAGCTTGGGGACAGTTTGGGGCTACACCTTC. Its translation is CASSLGTVWGYTF.

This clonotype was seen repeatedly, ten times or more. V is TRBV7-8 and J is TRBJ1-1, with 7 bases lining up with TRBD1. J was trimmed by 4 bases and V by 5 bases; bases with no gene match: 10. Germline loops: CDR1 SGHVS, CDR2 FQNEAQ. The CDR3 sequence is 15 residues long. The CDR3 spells CASSPRRTGVTEAFF. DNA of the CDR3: TGTGCCAGCAGCCCTAGGCGGACAGGCGTCACTGAAGCTTTCTTT.

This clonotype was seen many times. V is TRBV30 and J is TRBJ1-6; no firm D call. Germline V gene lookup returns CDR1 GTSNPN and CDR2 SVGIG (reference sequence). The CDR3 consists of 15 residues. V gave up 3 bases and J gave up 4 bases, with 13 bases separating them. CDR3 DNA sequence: TGTGCCTGGAGGCCCGCGTTCGGGTATAATTCACCCCTCCACTTT. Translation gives CAWRPAFGYNSPLHF.

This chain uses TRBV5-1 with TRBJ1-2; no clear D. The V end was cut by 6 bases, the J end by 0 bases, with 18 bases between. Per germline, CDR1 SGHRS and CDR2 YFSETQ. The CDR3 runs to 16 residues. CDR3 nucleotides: TGCGCCAGCACTCCCGTGGGAGGCAGTTCTAACTATGGCTACACCTTC. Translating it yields CASTPVGGSSNYGYTF. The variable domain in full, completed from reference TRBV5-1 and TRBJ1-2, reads KAGVTQTPRYLIKTRGQQVTLSCSPISGHRSVSWYQQTPGQGLQFLFEYFSETQRNKGNFPGRFSGRQFSNSRSEMNVSTLELGDSALYLCASTPVGGSSNYGYTFGSGTRLTVV.

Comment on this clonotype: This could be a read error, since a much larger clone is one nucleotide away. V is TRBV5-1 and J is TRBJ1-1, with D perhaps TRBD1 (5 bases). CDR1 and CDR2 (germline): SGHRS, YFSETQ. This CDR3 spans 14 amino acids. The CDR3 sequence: CGSSLGVTNAEAFF. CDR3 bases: TGCGGCAGCAGCTTGGGGGTAACGAACGCTGAAGCTTTCTTT.

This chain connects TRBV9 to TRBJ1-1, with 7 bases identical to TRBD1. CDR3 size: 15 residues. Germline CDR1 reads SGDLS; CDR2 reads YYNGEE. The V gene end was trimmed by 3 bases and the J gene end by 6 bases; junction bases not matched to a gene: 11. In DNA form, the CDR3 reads TGTGCCAGCAGCGCCAAACCAACAGGGGCTGCTGAAGCTTTCTTT. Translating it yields CASSAKPTGAAEAFF.

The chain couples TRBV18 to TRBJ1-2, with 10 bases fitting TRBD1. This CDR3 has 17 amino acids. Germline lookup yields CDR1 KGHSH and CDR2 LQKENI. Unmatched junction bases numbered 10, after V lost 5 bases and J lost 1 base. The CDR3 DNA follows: TGTGCCAGCTCAACCGTCTCCGGGACAGGGGTTAACTATGGCTACACCTTC. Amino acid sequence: CASSTVSGTGVNYGYTF.

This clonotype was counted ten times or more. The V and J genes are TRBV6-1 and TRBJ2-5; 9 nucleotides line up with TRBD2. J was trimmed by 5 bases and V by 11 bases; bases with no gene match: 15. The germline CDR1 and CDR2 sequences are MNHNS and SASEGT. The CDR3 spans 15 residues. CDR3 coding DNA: TGTGCCCCCGACAGGGCGGGGGGGTTCCGCGAGACCCAGTACTTC. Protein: CAPDRAGGFRETQYF.

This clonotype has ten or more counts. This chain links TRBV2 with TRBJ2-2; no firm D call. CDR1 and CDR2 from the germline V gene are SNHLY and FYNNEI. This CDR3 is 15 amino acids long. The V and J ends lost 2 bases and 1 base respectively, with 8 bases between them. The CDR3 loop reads CASSELFENTGELFF. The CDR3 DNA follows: TGTGCCAGCAGTGAACTATTCGAGAACACCGGGGAGCTGTTTTTT.

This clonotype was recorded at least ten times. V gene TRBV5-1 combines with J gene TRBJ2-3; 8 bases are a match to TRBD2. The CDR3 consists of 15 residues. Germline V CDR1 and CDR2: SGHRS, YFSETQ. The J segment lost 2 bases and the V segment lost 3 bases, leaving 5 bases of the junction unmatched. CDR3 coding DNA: TGCGCCAGCAGCTCCGGGGGGGCCATCACAGATACGCAGTATTTT. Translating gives CASSSGGAITDTQYF.